In this sample, the clone carrying this TCR beta chain turned up a few times. Its antigen remains unknown. In germline, CDR1 is SGHRS, CDR2 YFSETQ. This CDR3 region has 15 residues. V was trimmed by 3 bases and J by 5 bases, leaving 18 bases between them. This specimen comes from a study of spatial heterogeneity in lung cancer. General study results and limits: Detection of ubiquitous tumor TCRs in blood was higher at resection than follow-up.

This sample's time point: sample taken at primary tumor resection. Sequencing of whole RNA from tumor, nontumor lung or frozen PBMC involved no sorting. All TCR cDNA molecules were individually tagged with a unique molecular identifier. TCRdb called the 5' RACE reads again in MiXCR, with one record for every CDR3 protein. The repertoire holds about 85,000 distinct CDR3 sequences, with more than 15% as singletons. The sequencing here drew on PBMCs, taken at surgery. The clonotype originates from a male donor with early-stage non-small cell lung cancer. V usage is TRBV5-1 and J usage is TRBJ2-7; the D gene is possibly TRBD1 (6 bases). The CDR3 sequence is CASSYAPATGDEQYF. In nucleotides, the CDR3 is TGCGCCAGCAGCTACGCTCCGGCGACAGGAGACGAGCAGTACTTC.